Listed below are T cell receptor beta chains from one sample, sequenced in a study of metastatic and nonmetastatic thyroid tumors. TCRdb re-analyzed the PCR reads through MiXCR. The sample contains around 20,000 clones, 11% of which appear only once. The sequenced material came from blood. These receptor sequences come from a female donor with papillary thyroid cancer or a benign thyroid nodule (not recorded which). Some clones in this sample may be carry-over from other donors' samples. Both conserved end residues are part of each CDR3. Clone size is shown for a subset of rows, as once, few, many or a class of expanded clone.

abundance	j_gene	v_gene	CDR3aa
many	TRBJ2-7	TRBV3-1	CASSRGYDYEQYF
many	TRBJ1-1	TRBV30	CAWNSGTANTEAFF
many	TRBJ2-1	TRBV19	CASSIAGGGEQFF
.	TRBJ2-1	TRBV6-2/TRBV6-3	CTSNNDQREHNEQFF
many	TRBJ2-5	TRBV5-8	CASSSGLAGLSQYF
many	TRBJ2-4	TRBV12-3/TRBV12-4	CASSLKGYKNIQYF
.	TRBJ2-6	TRBV5-1	CASRDFGSGANVLTF
many	TRBJ2-7	TRBV2	CASSVQLEQGYF
many	TRBJ1-4	TRBV9	CASSALGGGANEKLFF
many	TRBJ2-4	TRBV28	CASSPIYDIQYF
medium-sized	TRBJ1-2	TRBV28	CASSLRTGAGYTF
medium-sized	TRBJ2-1	TRBV6-2/TRBV6-3	CASSSRLAGVSYNEQFF
many	TRBJ1-2	TRBV29-1	CSVESQGEDGYTF
medium-sized	TRBJ2-7	TRBV27	CASSFQGHEQYF
many	TRBJ2-7	TRBV11-2	CASSQSGDEQYF
many	TRBJ2-1	TRBV7-2	CASTLSGSSYNEQFF
many	TRBJ2-7	TRBV27	CASRGGGTGSYEQYF
many	TRBJ1-4	TRBV28	CASSSGGEEKLFF
.	TRBJ2-2	TRBV11-2	CASSVHTGGANTGELFF
many	TRBJ1-5	TRBV20-1	CSAGTGNSNQPQHF
.	TRBJ2-5	TRBV18	CASSPPGLNPGTSGRRETQYF
few	TRBJ2-5	TRBV6-1	CASRKETQYF
.	TRBJ2-7	TRBV6-2/TRBV6-3	CASSYVTGGQYF
many	TRBJ2-7	TRBV18	CASSPWVQDEQYF
many	TRBJ1-1	TRBV27	CASSLGREAFF
many	TRBJ2-3	TRBV28	CASSNSLDTQYF
many	TRBJ2-3	TRBV12-3/TRBV12-4	CASSPRGAGGGDTQYF
many	TRBJ1-5	TRBV12-3/TRBV12-4	CASSLDRNQPQHF